Below, one T cell receptor beta chain is given with its context. The antigen it binds to is not known. Base-call qualities are not available, and no considerably larger clone is one nucleotide away. Per the publication, the time point label means: about 28 days (+/-7) after the second vaccine dose. AZD1222 recipients given second doses at about 4 weeks or at about 12 weeks were pooled, since spike-specific TCR depth and breadth were not found to differ between the two schedules. Vaccinee samples came from UK trials COV001 and COV002, including a single-blind randomized controlled phase 2/3 trial of AZD1222 (ChAdOx1 nCoV-19) in healthy adults. For TCRbeta chain sequencing, PBMC samples were collected from trial participants at day 0 and at day 28 after the second dose. The data were obtained in a study of T cell responses to AZD1222 COVID-19 vaccine (dated by TCRdb to the early 2020s). Looking at the study overall: A total of approximately 240 trial participants underwent TCR sequencing, of whom about 210 received two doses of AZD1222 and about 25 received two doses of the MenACWY control vaccine. Enrollment into the trials was organized by age into subgroups of 18-55, 56-69 and 70-plus years, and those subgroups contained approximately 160, 26 and 62 TCR-sequenced participants, respectively.

The CDR3 contains 11 residues, cysteine and phenylalanine counted. The only DNA kept is the CDR3, 33 bases in frame from the first base. Deletion took 8 bases off V and 2 bases off J, with a span of 7 bases between the germline ends. CDR1 and CDR2 (MDHEN, SYDVKM) derive from the germline V gene. The CDR3 regions of human TCRbeta chains were subjected to immunosequencing. The paper's processing steps were these. TCRs in the repertoires were compared against a reference library of SARS-CoV-2-specific TCRs that had been generated with the MIRA antigen-specificity platform. Breadth meant the fraction of unique TCRs that were SARS-CoV-2-associated, whereas depth meant the fraction of total T cells that were SARS-CoV-2-associated. Using the MIRA data, each spike-specific TCR was assigned both to the spike region to which the TCR was reactive and to a CD4 or CD8 class. Log10-transformed breadth and depth values were compared by one-way ANOVA with Sidak's multiple comparisons tests. TCRdb mirrors the immuneACCESS table, restricted to in-frame sequences. Some clones are absent from its copies; in checked studies, under half trace to an unresolved V gene, and the reason for the others is unknown. That table is the source of V, J and clone size, and D and trimming were worked out from the DNA. For this sample there are 150,000 to 180,000 clones; 87% appear just once. About 9.8% of the sample is in the top ten clones.

Study-level results and caveats: Participants were mostly white British and included more females than males, and it was suggested by the authors that clonal diversity may have been underestimated. Because no day 14 peak-response samples were available, the repertoires could be characterized only after the peak T cell response. Vaccine-associated CD4 TCRs spanned the whole spike protein, with dominant responses in regions 160-218 and 743-854. Only five or six AZD1222 recipients were SARS-CoV-2 seropositive at baseline, limiting conclusions about previously exposed vaccinees. In the small 56-69-year group, the increase in depth fell short of significance, most likely because of low power. After two AZD1222 doses, both the breadth and the depth of spike-specific TCRs were significantly higher than at day 0 and than in MenACWY recipients. Nearly half of unique spike-specific TCRs reportedly recognized epitopes outside regions mutated in the B.1.351 and B.1.1.7 variants.

The starting material was peripheral blood, obtained 28 days after the second AZD1222 dose. The TCR comes from an adult who received the AZD1222 COVID-19 vaccine. The V and J genes are TRBV28 and TRBJ2-7; the D gene assignment is ambiguous. Here the CDR3 is given as CASANTYEQYF. The nucleotide sequence reads as follows: TGTGCCAGCGCGAATACCTACGAGCAGTACTTC.